The 11 T cell receptor beta chains below all came from one sample that was sequenced in a study of beta chain features in type 1 diabetes. The sequenced template was cDNA made from the entire isolated RNA. TCRdb's copy holds only in-frame clones and misses some; the assay was immunoSEQ multiplex PCR. The sample yields roughly 120,000 clones, about 40% seen once. Input material: stem cell memory CD4+ T cells from blood. These TCRs come from a woman aged 18-29 years in good health.

The chain has TRBV9 and TRBJ2-2, with a weak D call TRBD2 (6 bases). The length of the CDR3 is 14 residues. Trimming took 3 bases from V and 4 from J, leaving 10 bases between them. The germline gives CDR1 SGDLS, CDR2 YYNGEE. The chain's CDR3 is CASSARGFTGELFF. Here the CDR3 DNA reads TGTGCCAGCAGCGCGCGGGGTTTCACCGGGGAGCTGTTTTTT.

The genes are TRBV29-1 and TRBJ2-1, with a possible D match to TRBD2 (6 bases). The CDR3 runs to 13 residues. The ends were cut back, 6 bases at V and 7 bases at J, with 16 bases in the middle. CDR1 is SQVTM, CDR2 ANQGSEA, per germline. CDR3 DNA: TGCAGCGTGAAGTATCAAAGCGGGAATGAGCAGTTCTTC. Residues: CSVKYQSGNEQFF.

This chain joins TRBV7-9 and TRBJ2-5; 7 positions agree with TRBD1. Trimming took 5 bases from V and 4 from J; bases not matched to a gene: 10. CDR1 is SEHNR and CDR2 is FQNEAQ in the germline V gene (reference sequence). The CDR3 totals 15 residues. The CDR3 loop is CASSTRQGVRETQYF. The CDR3 nucleotides are TGTGCCAGCAGCACCCGTCAGGGGGTACGAGAGACCCAGTACTTC.

The rearrangement uses TRBV28 and TRBJ2-7; 7 bases agree with TRBD1. V gave up 2 bases and J gave up 3 bases; unmatched junction bases: 4. Germline lookup yields CDR1 MDHEN and CDR2 SYDVKM. CDR3 length equals 14 residues. CDR3 residues: CASSLTGTVYEQYF. The CDR3 coding sequence is TGTGCCAGCAGTTTAACCGGGACAGTCTACGAGCAGTACTTC.

The DNA for the CDR3 is TGTGCCAGCAGCCCTTCTCTGGGGGGGCGAGGCTACACCTTC. As protein: CASSPSLGGRGYTF. V is TRBV7-9 and J is TRBJ1-2; a possible D gene is TRBD1 (6 bases). Germline CDR1 reads SEHNR; CDR2 reads FQNEAQ (reference sequence). CDR3 length: 14 amino acids. Trimming took off 5 bases at V and 8 bases at J, with 18 bases between the two ends.

The rearrangement links TRBV7-2 to TRBJ2-3; D gene uncertain. The CDR3 contains 14 residues. Looked up from germline, CDR1 is SGHTA and CDR2 is FQGNSA. V was cut by 1 base and J by 5 bases, with 10 bases left in between. CDR3 protein: CASSLEVLRDTQYF. CDR3 nucleotide sequence: TGTGCCAGCAGCTTAGAAGTTCTGCGAGATACGCAGTATTTT.

This clone was observed a single time. The chain carries TRBV4-2 and TRBJ1-2; 10 positions agree with TRBD1. The germline V gene encodes CDR1 LGHNA and CDR2 YNFKEQ. This CDR3 is 17 amino acids long. The V gene end was trimmed by 4 bases and the J gene end by 1 base; junction bases not matched to a gene: 9. CDR3 residues: CASSPIRDRGLNYGYTF. CDR3 DNA: TGTGCCAGCAGCCCGATCAGGGACAGGGGCCTTAACTATGGCTACACCTTC.

This clone was observed a handful of times. CDR3 nucleotides: TGTGCCAGCAGTGAACCGGGCGGGGCCACCTACGAGCAGTACTTC. Translation gives CASSEPGGATYEQYF. The chain couples TRBV6-1 to TRBJ2-7; D perhaps matches TRBD2 (6 bases). This CDR3 comprises 15 residues. Deletions cut 2 bases from V and 2 bases from J, with 13 bases between. In germline, CDR1 is MNHNS, CDR2 SASEGT.

The V call is TRBV4-1, the J call TRBJ1-2, with a weak D call TRBD1 (6 bases). Germline CDR1 reads MGHRA; CDR2 reads YSYEKL. The CDR3 sequence is 15 residues long. V dropped 1 base and J dropped 4 bases, with 13 bases sitting between them. CDR3 in amino acids: CASSQGTDSLYGYTF. CDR3 DNA sequence: TGCGCCAGCAGCCAAGGAACGGACAGCCTCTATGGCTACACCTTC.

CDR3 sequence: CASSFLGRFYNEQFF. The CDR3 DNA reads as TGTGCCAGCAGTTTCTTGGGGCGATTCTACAATGAGCAGTTCTTC. The genes are TRBV28 and TRBJ2-1; D possibly corresponds to TRBD1 (5 bases). Looked up from germline, CDR1 is MDHEN and CDR2 is SYDVKM. The CDR3 spans 15 residues. Trimming took off 3 bases at V and 3 bases at J, with 12 bases between the two ends. Together with reference TRBV28 and TRBJ2-1, the CDR3 gives the full variable domain: DVKVTQSSRYLVKRTGEKVFLECVQDMDHENMFWYRQDPGLGLRLIYFSYDVKMKEKGDIPEGYSVSREKKERFSLILESASTNQTSMYLCASSFLGRFYNEQFFGPGTRLTVL.

J is TRBJ2-7 and V is TRBV5-1; TRBD1 agrees at 9 bases. The CDR3 length is 15 residues. With V trimmed by 4 bases and J by 4 bases, 9 bases remained unmatched. CDR1 is SGHRS and CDR2 is YFSETQ in the germline V gene. The CDR3 spells CASSRPGQGFYEQYF. The CDR3 region has the DNA TGCGCCAGCAGCCGACCGGGACAGGGCTTTTACGAGCAGTACTTC.